The 24 T cell receptor beta chains below all came from one sample that was sequenced in a study of blood T cell repertoires in COVID-19. Generated by immunoSEQ multiplex PCR, the TCRdb table keeps only in-frame clones and is missing some. The table includes 450,000 or so clones, 89% detected once. Sequences were obtained from peripheral blood. These receptors were obtained from a man aged 18 to 29 with COVID-19, enrolled during active disease.

The table lists this clone with a count of one. This rearrangement joins TRBV7-9 to TRBJ2-7; TRBD2 matches at 10 bases. This CDR3 has 15 residues. Looked up from germline, CDR1 is SEHNR and CDR2 is FQNEAQ (reference sequence). V was clipped by 3 bases and J by 5 bases; unmatched bases: 7. The CDR3 DNA follows: TGTGCCAGCAGCTTTCCGGGGACTAGCGTAAACGAGCAGTACTTC. Translating it yields CASSFPGTSVNEQYF. The variable domain in full, completed from reference TRBV7-9 and TRBJ2-7, reads DTGVSQNPRHKITKRGQNVTFRCDPISEHNRLYWYRQTLGQGPEFLTYFQNEAQLEKSRLLSDRFSAERPKGSFSTLEIQRTEQGDSAMYLCASSFPGTSVNEQYFGPGTRLTVT.

A note on this clone: A single base separates this from a much larger clone, so it may be a read error. The chain combines TRBV18 with TRBJ1-1; D gene unclear. CDR3 length equals 14 residues. Germline lookup yields CDR1 KGHSH and CDR2 LQKENI. Trimming took 3 bases from V and 1 from J, leaving 9 bases between them. CDR3 sequence: CASSPRSKNTEAFF. DNA for the CDR3: TGTGCCAGCTCACCCAGGTCCAAGAACACTGAAGCTTTCTTT.

The chain links TRBV6-5 to TRBJ2-3, with D perhaps TRBD2 (5 bases). There are 15 residues in the CDR3. Trimming shortened V by 11 bases and J by 0 bases, and 18 bases separated the two germline ends. CDR1 is MNHEY, CDR2 SVGAGI, per germline. CDR3 amino acids: CAATPFRESTDTQYF. The CDR3 bases are TGTGCCGCCACCCCCTTTAGGGAGAGCACAGATACGCAGTATTTT.

The table lists this clone with a count of one. The V gene is TRBV4-1, the J gene TRBJ2-1; 8 bases are shared with TRBD1. Trimming removed 1 base from V and 5 bases from J; junction bases left unmatched: 1. The CDR3 has 14 amino acids. Germline V gene data show CDR1 as MGHRA and CDR2 as YSYEKL. The CDR3 is CASSQAGQDNEQFF. The CDR3 bases are TGCGCCAGCAGCCAAGCGGGACAGGACAATGAGCAGTTCTTC.

This sequence joins TRBV30 and TRBJ2-1; no clear D gene. The V gene's germline CDR1 is GTSNPN and CDR2 SVGIG (reference sequence). The CDR3 has 11 amino acids. Trimming cost V 2 bases and J 7 bases, with 6 bases left between them. The CDR3 nucleotides read TGTGCCTGGAGTTTACGGAATGAGCAGTTCTTC. Translating gives CAWSLRNEQFF.

J is TRBJ1-5 and V is TRBV5-5; TRBD1 matches 8 bases. The germline CDR1 and CDR2 sequences are SGHKS and YYEKEE (reference sequence). The CDR3 spans 16 residues. The V and J ends lost 4 bases and 2 bases, in that order; junction bases with no gene match: 8. Here the CDR3 DNA reads TGTGCCAGCAGCGGGTGGACAGGGCAGGGCAATCAGCCCCAGCATTTT. Translated: CASSGWTGQGNQPQHF.

This chain joins TRBV30 and TRBJ1-4; weak D call: TRBD1 (5 bases). CDR3 length equals 15 residues. Trimming stripped 1 base from V and 4 bases from J, with 13 bases between. Germline loops: CDR1 GTSNPN, CDR2 SVGIG (reference sequence). The CDR3 nucleotides read TGTGCCTGGAGTGCGCCAGGGTGGGTTAATGAAAAACTGTTTTTT. This gives the protein CAWSAPGWVNEKLFF.

The rearrangement uses TRBV3-1 (or the pseudogene TRBV3-2) and TRBJ1-2, with D hard to call. The CDR3 is 12 residues long. The germline V gene has CDR1 LGHDT and CDR2 YNNKEL (reference sequence). V gave up 2 bases and J gave up 8 bases, with 9 bases separating them. The chain's CDR3 is CASSQPGGGYTF. The CDR3 bases are TGTGCCAGCAGCCAACCAGGTGGGGGCTACACCTTC.

J is TRBJ2-3 and V is TRBV7-2; 9 nucleotides agree with TRBD2. The CDR3 is 15 amino acids. The germline V gene has CDR1 SGHTA and CDR2 FQGNSA. The J segment lost 7 bases and the V segment lost 3 bases, leaving 8 bases of the junction unmatched. CDR3 in amino acids: CASSFASGDYYTQYF. CDR3 nucleotide sequence: TGTGCCAGCAGCTTTGCTAGCGGGGACTATTATACGCAGTATTTT.

This sequence joins TRBV30 and TRBJ2-7; 10 bases are a match to TRBD1. CDR3 size: 15 residues. The ends lost 0 bases at V and 5 bases at J; junction bases unmatched: 7. The V gene's germline CDR1 is GTSNPN and CDR2 SVGIG (reference sequence). The chain's CDR3 is CAWSVQRQGANEQYF. In DNA form, the CDR3 reads TGTGCCTGGAGTGTACAGCGACAGGGGGCAAACGAGCAGTACTTC.

This chain joins TRBV5-4 and TRBJ2-7; TRBD2 agrees at 9 bases. V was pared by 0 bases and J by 3 bases, with 4 bases of the junction left unmatched. Germline assignment: CDR1 SGHNT and CDR2 YYREEE (reference sequence). The CDR3 runs to 15 residues. The CDR3, as DNA: TGTGCCAGCAGCTTGGGACTAGCGGCTATCTACGAGCAGTACTTC. This codes for CASSLGLAAIYEQYF.

This rearrangement joins TRBV3-1 (or the pseudogene TRBV3-2) to TRBJ2-1; 9 bases are a match to TRBD1. The junction had 5 bases not matched to a gene; V was cut back by 7 bases and J by 1 base. The length of the CDR3 is 15 residues. Germline values: CDR1 LGHDT, CDR2 YNNKEL (reference sequence). The CDR3: CASIAGTGSYNEQFF. The CDR3 nucleotides are TGTGCCAGCATCGCCGGGACAGGGTCCTACAATGAGCAGTTCTTC.

CDR3 protein: CATSDPGQGATGELFF. The CDR3 DNA reads TGCGCCACCTCCGACCCGGGACAGGGGGCCACCGGGGAGCTGTTTTTT. This chain connects TRBV5-1 to TRBJ2-2, with 12 bases aligning to TRBD1. Germline trimming cut 9 bases from V and 4 bases from J; bases unmatched to any gene: 10. CDR1 SGHRS and CDR2 YFSETQ come from the germline V gene. There are 16 residues in the CDR3.

The rearrangement joins TRBV11-3 to TRBJ2-1; D gene ambiguous. In germline, CDR1 is SGHNT, CDR2 YENEEA. Trimming took 1 base from V and 7 from J, leaving 8 bases between them. This CDR3 contains 13 residues. The CDR3 coding sequence is TGTGCCAGCAGCTTAGGGCCCGGGAATGAGCAGTTCTTC. Its protein product is CASSLGPGNEQFF.

This clone was counted once. The chain recombines TRBV19 with TRBJ1-2, with 8 bases lining up with TRBD1. The junction had 5 bases not matched to a gene; V was cut back by 7 bases and J by 4 bases. The germline CDR1 and CDR2 sequences are LNHDA and SQIVND (reference sequence). CDR3 length: 13 residues. CDR3 loop: CASKDRVGYGYTF. The CDR3 coding sequence is TGTGCCAGTAAGGACAGGGTCGGCTATGGCTACACCTTC.

The chain joins TRBV6-5 to TRBJ1-2; D is possibly TRBD1 (5 bases). Trimming cost V 0 bases and J 8 bases, with 16 bases left between them. This CDR3 has 15 residues. Germline assignment: CDR1 MNHEY and CDR2 SVGAGI. The CDR3 region is CASSYSTDSGEGYTF. The CDR3, as DNA: TGTGCCAGCAGTTACTCCACCGACAGTGGTGAGGGCTACACCTTC.

The genes are TRBV3-1 (or the pseudogene TRBV3-2) and TRBJ1-1; D remains ambiguous. The CDR3 is 12 residues long. V was pared by 6 bases and J by 0 bases, with 5 bases between. Germline lookup yields CDR1 LGHDT and CDR2 YNNKEL (reference sequence). The CDR3 sequence is CASRSMNTEAFF. For the CDR3, the DNA is TGTGCCAGCAGATCTATGAACACTGAAGCTTTCTTT.

The chain combines TRBV5-1 with TRBJ2-5; TRBD2 matches at 7 bases. After removal of 4 bases from V and 5 bases from J, the junction contained 5 bases not matched to a gene. The CDR3 contains 13 residues. Germline assignment: CDR1 SGHRS and CDR2 YFSETQ. The CDR3, as DNA: TGCGCCAGCAGCGGTGGGACTACCGAGACCCAGTACTTC. Its translation: CASSGGTTETQYF.

The sample holds one count of this clone. V and J are TRBV27 and TRBJ2-6; D may be TRBD1 (6 bases). Germline loops: CDR1 MNHEY, CDR2 SMNVEV (reference sequence). This CDR3 is 18 amino acids long. V shed 4 bases and J shed 0 bases, with 16 bases lying between them. CDR3: CASSSTKYRASGANVLTF. DNA for the CDR3: TGTGCCAGCAGTTCAACAAAATACAGGGCCTCTGGGGCCAACGTCCTGACTTTC.

This clone was seen only a few times. The chain links TRBV5-4 to TRBJ2-1, with TRBD2 identical over 9 bases. Germline CDR1 and CDR2: SGHNT and YYREEE (reference sequence). The CDR3 is 14 residues long. V shed 5 bases and J 2 bases; nucleotides not matched to a gene: 2. The CDR3 is CASRGGGAYNEQFF. CDR3 bases: TGTGCCAGCAGGGGCGGGGGGGCCTACAATGAGCAGTTCTTC.

This clone was observed a few times. The chain recombines TRBV6-5 with TRBJ2-2, with 7 bases lining up with TRBD2. The germline V gene encodes CDR1 MNHEY and CDR2 SVGAGI. The CDR3 loop spans 14 amino acids. V trimming: 5 bases; J trimming: 6 bases; junction bases outside the gene matches: 6. CDR3 nucleotides: TGTGCCAGCAGTCCCCAACTAGCGCCCGGGGAGCTGTTTTTT. This gives the protein CASSPQLAPGELFF.

CDR3 nucleotide sequence: TGTGCCAGCAGGTCGGGGGTTCAGCCCCAGCATTTT. Protein: CASRSGVQPQHF. The chain links TRBV12-3 or TRBV12-4 to TRBJ1-5; a weak D match, TRBD1 (5 bases). This CDR3 contains 12 residues. With 6 bases removed from V and 6 bases from J, the gap between germline ends came to 9 bases.

The chain carries TRBV30 and TRBJ1-1; D unclear. The CDR3 extends over 12 amino acids. V was clipped by 4 bases and J by 1 base, with 7 bases between them. The germline gives CDR1 GTSNPN, CDR2 SVGIG (reference sequence). CDR3 in amino acids: CAWKSENTEAFF. In DNA, the CDR3 is TGTGCCTGGAAATCAGAGAACACTGAAGCTTTCTTT.

The chain joins TRBV5-1 to TRBJ2-3; possible D gene TRBD2, 6 bases. CDR1 is SGHRS and CDR2 is YFSETQ in the germline V gene. With 7 bases removed from V and 4 bases from J, the gap between germline ends came to 13 bases. There are 13 residues in the CDR3. CDR3 region: CASWDSSPDTQYF. In nucleotides, the CDR3 is TGCGCCAGCTGGGACTCGAGCCCAGATACGCAGTATTTT.